Listed here is a single TCR beta chain. The sample originates from a study of blood T cell repertoires in COVID-19. As for the study in general: COVID-19 samples, acute and convalescent, were from the United States, Italy and Spain. The cDNA or gDNA used as material had been derived from T cells, B-cell-depleted T cells, or PBMCs.

In the authors' workflow: Amplification of reference gene primers provided the estimated nucleated cell counts. Libraries were prepared by immunoSEQ multiplex PCR; TCRdb keeps only in-frame clonotypes and omits some of them. V, J and clone size are taken as reported in that table, and D and trimming were inferred from the DNA itself. The data show 100,000 to 120,000 clones, roughly 88% seen once. This clonotype was sampled from a woman in her 70s who had recovered from COVID-19. Sequenced input: peripheral blood.

DNA for the CDR3: TGTGCCAGCAGCTTTTCAGGGTTAGATTCACCCCTCCACTTT. This translates into CASSFSGLDSPLHF. The genes are TRBV7-2 and TRBJ1-6, with TRBD1 as a possible D gene (5 bases). V was shortened by 3 bases and J by 8 bases, with 11 bases between the two germline ends. The CDR3 contains 14 residues. Germline V lookup: CDR1 SGHTA, CDR2 FQGNSA.